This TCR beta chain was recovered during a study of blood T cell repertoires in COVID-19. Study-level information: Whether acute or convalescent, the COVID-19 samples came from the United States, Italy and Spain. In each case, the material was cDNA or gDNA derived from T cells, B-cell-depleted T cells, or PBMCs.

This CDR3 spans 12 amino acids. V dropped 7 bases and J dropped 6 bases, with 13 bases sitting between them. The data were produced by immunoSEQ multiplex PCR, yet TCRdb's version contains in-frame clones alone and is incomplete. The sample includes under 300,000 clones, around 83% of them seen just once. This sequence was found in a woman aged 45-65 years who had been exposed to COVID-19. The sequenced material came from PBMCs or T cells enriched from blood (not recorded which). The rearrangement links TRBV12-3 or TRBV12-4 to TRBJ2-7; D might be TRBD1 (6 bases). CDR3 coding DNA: TGTGCCAGCAAGAAGGGACACCTCGAGCAGTACTTC. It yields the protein CASKKGHLEQYF.